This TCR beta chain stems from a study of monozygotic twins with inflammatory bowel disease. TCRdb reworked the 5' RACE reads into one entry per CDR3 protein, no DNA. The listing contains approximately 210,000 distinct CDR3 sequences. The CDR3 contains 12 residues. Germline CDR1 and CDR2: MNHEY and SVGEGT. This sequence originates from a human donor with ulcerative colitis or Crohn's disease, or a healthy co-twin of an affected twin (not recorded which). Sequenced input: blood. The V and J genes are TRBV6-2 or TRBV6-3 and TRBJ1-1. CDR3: CASQAPRTEAFF.